The present TCR beta chain was sequenced within a study of shared clonotypes between healthy human individuals. Study results and limitations: Estimated clonotype richness was generally higher in naive than memory subsets.

V was trimmed by 4 bases and J by 0 bases, leaving 8 bases between them. CDR1 is MNHEY, CDR2 SVGAGI, per germline. This CDR3 spans 14 amino acids. Authors' methods: Filtering differed since immunoSEQ provided only junctions, with no quality scores. Repertoires were generated with immunoSEQ multiplex PCR, while TCRdb's copy carries only in-frame clones and drops some. The V and J calls and clone size were taken over from that table, and D and trimming were inferred from the DNA. Of some 2,500,000 clones in the sample, 90% to 95% were seen once. Remarks on this clone: Its matching antigen is unknown.

Sequenced input: naive CD4+ T cells from PBMCs. Specified subset: CD45RA+ positively selected. The sequence was collected from a young man in good health. Some clones in this sample may be carry-over from other donors' samples. The chain has TRBV6-5 and TRBJ2-3; the D is unclear. CDR3 region: CASSSRISTDTQYF. CDR3 sequence (DNA): TGTGCCAGCAGTTCAAGGATTAGCACAGATACGCAGTATTTT.